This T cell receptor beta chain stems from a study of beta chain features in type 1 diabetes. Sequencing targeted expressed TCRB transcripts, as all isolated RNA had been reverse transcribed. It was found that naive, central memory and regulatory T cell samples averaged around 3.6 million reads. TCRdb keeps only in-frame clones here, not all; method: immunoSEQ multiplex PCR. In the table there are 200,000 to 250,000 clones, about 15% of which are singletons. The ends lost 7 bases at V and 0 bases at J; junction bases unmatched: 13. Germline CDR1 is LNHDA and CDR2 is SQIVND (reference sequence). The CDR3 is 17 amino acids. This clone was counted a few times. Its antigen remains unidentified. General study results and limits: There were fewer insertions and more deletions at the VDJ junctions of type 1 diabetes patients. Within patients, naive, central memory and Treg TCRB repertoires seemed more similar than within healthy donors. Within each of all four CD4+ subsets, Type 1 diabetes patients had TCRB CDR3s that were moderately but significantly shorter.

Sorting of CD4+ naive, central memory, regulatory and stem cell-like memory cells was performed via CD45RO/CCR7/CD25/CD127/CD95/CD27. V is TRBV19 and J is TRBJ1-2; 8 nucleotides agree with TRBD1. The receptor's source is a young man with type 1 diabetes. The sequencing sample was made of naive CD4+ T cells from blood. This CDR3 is CASTSGGTGRSNYGYTF. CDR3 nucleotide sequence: TGTGCCAGTACCTCAGGTGGGACAGGTAGATCTAACTATGGCTACACCTTC.